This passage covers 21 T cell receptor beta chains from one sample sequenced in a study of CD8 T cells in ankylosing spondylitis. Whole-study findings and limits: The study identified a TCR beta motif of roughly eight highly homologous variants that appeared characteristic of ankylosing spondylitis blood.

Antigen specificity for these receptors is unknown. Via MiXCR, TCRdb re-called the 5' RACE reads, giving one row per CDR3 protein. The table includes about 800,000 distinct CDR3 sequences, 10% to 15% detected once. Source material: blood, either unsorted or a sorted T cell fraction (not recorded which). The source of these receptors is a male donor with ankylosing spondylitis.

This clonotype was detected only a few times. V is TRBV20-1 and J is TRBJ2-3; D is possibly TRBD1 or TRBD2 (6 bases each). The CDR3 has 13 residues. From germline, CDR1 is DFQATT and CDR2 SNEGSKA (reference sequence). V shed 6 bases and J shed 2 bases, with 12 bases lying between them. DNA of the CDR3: TGCAGTGCCGAGGGGGGCCCCACAGATACGCAGTATTTT. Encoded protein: CSAEGGPTDTQYF.

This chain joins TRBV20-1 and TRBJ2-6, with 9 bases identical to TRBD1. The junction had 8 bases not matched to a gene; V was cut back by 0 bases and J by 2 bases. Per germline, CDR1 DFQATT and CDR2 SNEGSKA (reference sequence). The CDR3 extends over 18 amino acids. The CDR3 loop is CSARDQGQGIPGANVLTF. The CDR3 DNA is TGCAGTGCTAGAGATCAAGGACAGGGGATCCCTGGGGCCAACGTCCTGACTTTC.

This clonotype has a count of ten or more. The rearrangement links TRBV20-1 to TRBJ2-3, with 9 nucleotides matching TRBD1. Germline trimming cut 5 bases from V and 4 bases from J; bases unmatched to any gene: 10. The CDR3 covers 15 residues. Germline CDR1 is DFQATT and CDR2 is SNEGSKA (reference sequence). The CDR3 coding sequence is TGCAGTGCTCCGGGACAGGGTTTAGGTTCAGATACGCAGTATTTT. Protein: CSAPGQGLGSDTQYF.

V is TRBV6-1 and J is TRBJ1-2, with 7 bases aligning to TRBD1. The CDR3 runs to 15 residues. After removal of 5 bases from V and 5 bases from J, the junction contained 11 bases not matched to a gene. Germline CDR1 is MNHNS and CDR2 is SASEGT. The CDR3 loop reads CASSQRGTVTYGYTF. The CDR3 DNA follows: TGTGCCAGCAGTCAACGCGGGACAGTGACATATGGCTACACCTTC.

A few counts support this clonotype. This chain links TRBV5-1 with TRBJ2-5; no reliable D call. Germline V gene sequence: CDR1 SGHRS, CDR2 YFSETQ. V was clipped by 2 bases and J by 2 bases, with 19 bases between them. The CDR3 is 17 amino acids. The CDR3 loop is CASSLPVAVGGQETQYF. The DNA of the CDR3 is TGCGCCAGCAGCTTACCCGTCGCAGTTGGTGGGCAAGAGACCCAGTACTTC. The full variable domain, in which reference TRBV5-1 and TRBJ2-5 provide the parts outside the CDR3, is KAGVTQTPRYLIKTRGQQVTLSCSPISGHRSVSWYQQTPGQGLQFLFEYFSETQRNKGNFPGRFSGRQFSNSRSEMNVSTLELGDSALYLCASSLPVAVGGQETQYFGPGTRLLVL.

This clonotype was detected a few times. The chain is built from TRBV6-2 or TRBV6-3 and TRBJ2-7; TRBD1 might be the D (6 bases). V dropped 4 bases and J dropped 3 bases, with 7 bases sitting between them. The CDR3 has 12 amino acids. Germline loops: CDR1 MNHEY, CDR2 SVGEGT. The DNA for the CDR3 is TGTGCCAGCAGTTGGGACAACTACGAGCAGTACTTC. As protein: CASSWDNYEQYF.

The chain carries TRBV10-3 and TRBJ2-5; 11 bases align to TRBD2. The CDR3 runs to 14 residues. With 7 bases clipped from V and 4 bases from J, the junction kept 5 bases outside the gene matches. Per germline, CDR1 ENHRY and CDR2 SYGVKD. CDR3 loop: CAIKGTSGAETQYF. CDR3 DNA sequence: TGTGCCATCAAAGGGACTAGCGGTGCAGAGACCCAGTACTTC.

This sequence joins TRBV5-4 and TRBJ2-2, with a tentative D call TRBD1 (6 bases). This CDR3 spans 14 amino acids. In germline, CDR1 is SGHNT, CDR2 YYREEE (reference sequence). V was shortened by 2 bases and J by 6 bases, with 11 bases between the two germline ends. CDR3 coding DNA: TGTGCCAGCAGCTTTGGGGGCCTCTCCGGGGAGCTGTTTTTT. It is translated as CASSFGGLSGELFF.

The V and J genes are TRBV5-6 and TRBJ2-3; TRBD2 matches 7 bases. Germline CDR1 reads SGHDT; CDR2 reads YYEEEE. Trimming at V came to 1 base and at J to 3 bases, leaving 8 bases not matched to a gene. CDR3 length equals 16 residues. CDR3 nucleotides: TGTGCCAGCAGCTTGTTAGCCGGGGAGGGGACAGATACGCAGTATTTT. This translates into CASSLLAGEGTDTQYF.

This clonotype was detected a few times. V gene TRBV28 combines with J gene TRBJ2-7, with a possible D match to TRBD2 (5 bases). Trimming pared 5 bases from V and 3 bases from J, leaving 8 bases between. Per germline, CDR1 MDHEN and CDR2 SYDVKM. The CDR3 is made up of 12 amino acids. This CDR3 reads CASSTRYYEQYF. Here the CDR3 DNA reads TGTGCCAGCAGTACTAGATACTACGAGCAGTACTTC.

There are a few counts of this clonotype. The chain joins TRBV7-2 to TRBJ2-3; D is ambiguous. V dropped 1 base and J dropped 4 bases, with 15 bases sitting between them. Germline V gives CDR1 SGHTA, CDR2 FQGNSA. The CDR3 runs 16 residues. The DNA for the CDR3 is TGTGCCAGCAGCTTAGACGCGCGGAGCCCCCCAGATACGCAGTATTTT. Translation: CASSLDARSPPDTQYF.

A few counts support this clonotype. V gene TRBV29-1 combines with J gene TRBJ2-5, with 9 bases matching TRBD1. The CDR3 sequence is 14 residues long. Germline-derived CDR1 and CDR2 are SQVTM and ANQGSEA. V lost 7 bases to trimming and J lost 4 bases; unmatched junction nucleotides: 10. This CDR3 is CSDVERQGVETQYF. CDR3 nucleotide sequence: TGCAGCGATGTAGAACGACAGGGGGTAGAGACCCAGTACTTC.

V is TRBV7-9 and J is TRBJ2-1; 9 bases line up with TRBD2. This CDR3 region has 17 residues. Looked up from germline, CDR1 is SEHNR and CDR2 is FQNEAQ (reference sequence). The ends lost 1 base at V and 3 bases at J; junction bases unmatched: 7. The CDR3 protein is CASSLEWTAGGYNEQFF. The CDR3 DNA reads TGTGCCAGCAGCTTAGAATGGACAGCGGGAGGCTACAATGAGCAGTTCTTC.

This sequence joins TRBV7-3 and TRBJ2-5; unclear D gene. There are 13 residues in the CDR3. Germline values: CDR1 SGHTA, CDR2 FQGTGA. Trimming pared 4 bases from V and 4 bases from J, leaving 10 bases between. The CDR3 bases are TGTGCCAGCAGCTCGCTCATTGGAGAGACCCAGTACTTC. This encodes CASSSLIGETQYF.

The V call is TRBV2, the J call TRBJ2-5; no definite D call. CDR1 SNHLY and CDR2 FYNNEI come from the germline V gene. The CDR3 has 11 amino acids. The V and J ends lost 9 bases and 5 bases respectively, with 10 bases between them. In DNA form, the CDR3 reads TGTGCCAGTGGCAACCGGGAGACCCAGTACTTC. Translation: CASGNRETQYF.

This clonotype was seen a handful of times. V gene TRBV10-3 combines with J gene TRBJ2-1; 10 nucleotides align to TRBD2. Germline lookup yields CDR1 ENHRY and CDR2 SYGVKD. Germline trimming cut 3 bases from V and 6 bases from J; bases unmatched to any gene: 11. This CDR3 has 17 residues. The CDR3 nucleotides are TGTGCCATCAGTGACACTAGCGGGGTGGCCCCTCCCAATGAGCAGTTCTTC. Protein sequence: CAISDTSGVAPPNEQFF.

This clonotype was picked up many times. CDR3 DNA sequence: TGCAGCGTCTGGGACTCCAGCTCCTACGAGCAGTACTTC. This translates into CSVWDSSSYEQYF. The chain couples TRBV29-1 to TRBJ2-7, with D tentatively TRBD2 (6 bases). With 6 bases removed from V and 0 bases from J, the gap between germline ends came to 12 bases. The length of the CDR3 is 13 residues. Germline assignment: CDR1 SQVTM and CDR2 ANQGSEA.

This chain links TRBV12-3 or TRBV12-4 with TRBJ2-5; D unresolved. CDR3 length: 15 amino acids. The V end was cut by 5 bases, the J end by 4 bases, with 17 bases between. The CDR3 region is CASSPGPEAVETQYF. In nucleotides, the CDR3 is TGTGCCAGCAGTCCCGGGCCCGAAGCCGTAGAGACCCAGTACTTC.

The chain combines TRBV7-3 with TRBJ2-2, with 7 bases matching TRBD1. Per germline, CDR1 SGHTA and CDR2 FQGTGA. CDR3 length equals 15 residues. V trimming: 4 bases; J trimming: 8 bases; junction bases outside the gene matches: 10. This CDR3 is CASSSTGIVRGELFF. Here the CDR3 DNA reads TGTGCCAGCAGCTCGACAGGGATAGTGAGGGGGGAGCTGTTTTTT.

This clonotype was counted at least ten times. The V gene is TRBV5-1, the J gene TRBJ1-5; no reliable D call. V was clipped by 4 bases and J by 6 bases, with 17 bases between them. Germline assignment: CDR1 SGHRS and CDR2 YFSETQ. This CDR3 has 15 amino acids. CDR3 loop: CASSLGEVVGQPQHF. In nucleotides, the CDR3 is TGCGCCAGCAGCCTCGGTGAAGTGGTTGGTCAGCCCCAGCATTTT.

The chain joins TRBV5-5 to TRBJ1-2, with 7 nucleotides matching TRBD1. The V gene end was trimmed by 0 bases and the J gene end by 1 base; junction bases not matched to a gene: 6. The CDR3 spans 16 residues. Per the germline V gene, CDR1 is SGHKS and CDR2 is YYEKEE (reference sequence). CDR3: CASSLAGTASNYGYTF. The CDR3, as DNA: TGTGCCAGCAGCTTGGCCGGGACAGCGAGTAACTATGGCTACACCTTC. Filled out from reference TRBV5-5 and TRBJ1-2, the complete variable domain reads DAGVTQSPTHLIKTRGQQVTLRCSPISGHKSVSWYQQVLGQGPQFIFQYYEKEERGRGNFPDRFSARQFPNYSSELNVNALLLGDSALYLCASSLAGTASNYGYTFGSGTRLTVV.